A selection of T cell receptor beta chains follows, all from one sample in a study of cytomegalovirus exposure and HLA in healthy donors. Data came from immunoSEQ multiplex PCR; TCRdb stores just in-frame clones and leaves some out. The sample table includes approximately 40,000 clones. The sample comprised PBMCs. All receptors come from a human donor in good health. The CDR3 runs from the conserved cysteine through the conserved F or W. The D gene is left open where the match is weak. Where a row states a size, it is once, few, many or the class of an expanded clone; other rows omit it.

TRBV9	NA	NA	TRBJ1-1	CASSRLHGANTEAFF	TGTGCCAGCAGCCGACTCCACGGCGCTAACACTGAAGCTTTCTTT
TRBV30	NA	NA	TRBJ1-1	CAWSLRGGGDTEAFF	TGTGCCTGGAGTCTCCGGGGAGGGGGGGACACTGAAGCTTTCTTT
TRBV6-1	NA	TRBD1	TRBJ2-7	CASRRGQGSYEQYF	TGTGCCAGCAGGAGGGGACAGGGGTCCTACGAGCAGTACTTC
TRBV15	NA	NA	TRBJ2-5	CATSLRGEGETQYF	TGTGCCACCAGCTTACGCGGAGAGGGAGAGACCCAGTACTTC
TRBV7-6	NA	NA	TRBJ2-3	CASSLGSGATDTQYF	TGTGCCAGCAGCTTAGGTAGCGGAGCCACAGATACGCAGTATTTT
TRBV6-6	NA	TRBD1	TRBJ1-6	CASSTGQRNSPLHF	TGTGCCAGCAGTACGGGACAGCGGAATTCACCCCTCCACTTT
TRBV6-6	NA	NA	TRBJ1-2	CASSSKGTSGYTF	TGTGCCAGCAGTTCTAAAGGGACTTCTGGCTACACCTTC
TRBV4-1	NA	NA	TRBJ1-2	CASSQVRGADYGYTF	TGCGCCAGCAGCCAAGTTAGGGGTGCGGACTATGGCTACACCTTC
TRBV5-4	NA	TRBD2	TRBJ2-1	CASTAGGSDNEQFF	TGTGCCAGCACGGCGGGGGGCTCCGACAATGAGCAGTTCTTC
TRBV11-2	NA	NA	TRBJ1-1	CASSLFNRNTEAFF	TGTGCCAGCAGCTTGTTCAACAGAAACACTGAAGCTTTCTTT
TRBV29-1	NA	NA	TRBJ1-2	CSVVPFSGDGGYTF	TGCAGCGTTGTACCATTTTCAGGGGATGGGGGCTACACCTTC
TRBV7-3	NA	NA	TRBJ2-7	CASSPQPGKSYEQYF	TGTGCCAGCAGCCCTCAACCGGGGAAATCCTACGAGCAGTACTTC
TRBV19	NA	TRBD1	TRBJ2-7	CASRGDRERGSYEQYF	TGTGCCAGTAGAGGGGACAGGGAAAGAGGGTCCTACGAGCAGTACTTC
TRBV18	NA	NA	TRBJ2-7	CASAPGGLISNHEQYF	TGTGCCAGCGCCCCCGGAGGGCTCATTTCGAACCACGAGCAGTACTTC
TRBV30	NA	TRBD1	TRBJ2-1	CAWSAEGAYNEQFF	TGTGCCTGGAGTGCCGAGGGGGCATACAATGAGCAGTTCTTC
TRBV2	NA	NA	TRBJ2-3	CASSRQADTQYF	TGTGCCAGCAGTCGGCAGGCAGATACGCAGTATTTT
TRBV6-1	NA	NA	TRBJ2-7	CASSETVAYEQYF	TGTGCCAGCAGTGAAACAGTTGCCTACGAGCAGTACTTC
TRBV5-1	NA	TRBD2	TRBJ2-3	CASSPRLAGGTDTQYF	TGCGCCAGCAGCCCGAGACTAGCGGGGGGCACAGATACGCAGTATTTT
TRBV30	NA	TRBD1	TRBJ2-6	CAWGRQGAYGANVLTF	TGTGCCTGGGGTCGACAGGGGGCTTATGGGGCCAACGTCCTGACTTTC
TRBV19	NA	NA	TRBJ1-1	CASRDEGRAEAFF	TGTGCCAGTAGAGATGAGGGAAGGGCTGAAGCTTTCTTT
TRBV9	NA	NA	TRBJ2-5	CASSVVGGSQETQYF	TGTGCCAGCAGCGTAGTTGGGGGGAGCCAAGAGACCCAGTACTTC
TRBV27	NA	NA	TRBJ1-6	CASSLGRNLYNSPLHF	TGTGCCAGCAGTTTAGGGAGGAACCTTTATAATTCACCCCTCCACTTT
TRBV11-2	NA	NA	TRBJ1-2	CASSWAFYGYTF	TGTGCCAGCAGCTGGGCCTTCTATGGCTACACCTTC
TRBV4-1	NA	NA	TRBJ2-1	CASSPLSKGGEVEEQFF	TGCGCCAGCAGCCCCCTATCAAAGGGGGGGGAAGTGGAGGAGCAGTTCTTC
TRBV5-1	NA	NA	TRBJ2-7	CASSLRGKDYEQYF	TGCGCCAGCAGCTTGAGGGGTAAGGACTACGAGCAGTACTTC
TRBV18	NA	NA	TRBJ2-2	CASSLQAVTGELFF	TGTGCCAGCTCACTGCAGGCTGTCACCGGGGAGCTGTTTTTT
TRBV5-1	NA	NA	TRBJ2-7	CASSLEGVGGASYEQYF	TGCGCCAGCAGCTTGGAAGGGGTGGGTGGGGCATCCTACGAGCAGTACTTC
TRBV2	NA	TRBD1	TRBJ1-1	CASSLRPGQGAEAFF	TGTGCCAGCAGCCTAAGGCCCGGACAGGGTGCTGAAGCTTTCTTT
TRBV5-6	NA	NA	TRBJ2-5	CASSLAVKTQYF	TGTGCCAGCAGCTTGGCCGTAAAGACCCAGTACTTC
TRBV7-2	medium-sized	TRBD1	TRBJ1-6	CASSAGGQVISYNSPLHF	TGTGCCAGCAGCGCTGGGGGACAGGTCATCTCCTATAATTCACCCCTCCACTTT